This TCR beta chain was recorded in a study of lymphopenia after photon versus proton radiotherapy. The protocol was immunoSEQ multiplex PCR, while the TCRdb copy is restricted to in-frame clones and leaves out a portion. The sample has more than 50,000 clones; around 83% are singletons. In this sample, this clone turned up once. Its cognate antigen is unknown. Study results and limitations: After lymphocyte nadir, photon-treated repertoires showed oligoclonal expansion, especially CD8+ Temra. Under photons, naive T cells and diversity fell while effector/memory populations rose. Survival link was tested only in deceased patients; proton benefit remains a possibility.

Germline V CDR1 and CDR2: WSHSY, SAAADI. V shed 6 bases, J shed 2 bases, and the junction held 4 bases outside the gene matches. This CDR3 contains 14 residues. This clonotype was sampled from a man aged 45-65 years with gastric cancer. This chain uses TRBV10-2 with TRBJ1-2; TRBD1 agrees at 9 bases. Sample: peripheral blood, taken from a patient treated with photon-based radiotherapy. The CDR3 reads CASRQGQGNYGYTF. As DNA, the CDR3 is TGCGCCAGCAGGCAGGGACAGGGAAACTATGGCTACACCTTC.